Each of the 26 T cell receptor beta chains below was sequenced from the same sample in a study of memory CD4+ T cells and cytomegalovirus serostatus. Some clones are missing from TCRdb's copy, which holds only in-frame ones; the method was immunoSEQ multiplex PCR. The profile shows roughly 45,000 clones, roughly 78% of them singletons. The sort gate was single viable CD3+CD4+CD8-CD45RO+ cells for memory CD4+ T cells. Specimen: memory CD4+ T cells from blood. The receptor source for this set is an adult in good health and CMV-seronegative.

The rearrangement uses TRBV5-4 and TRBJ1-4, with 7 nucleotides matching TRBD1. With 0 bases clipped from V and 8 bases from J, the junction kept 7 bases outside the gene matches. The CDR3 extends over 15 amino acids. Germline assignment: CDR1 SGHNT and CDR2 YYREEE (reference sequence). The CDR3 nucleotides are TGTGCCAGCAGCTTGGACAGGGGAAGGGAGGAAAAACTGTTTTTT. Translating gives CASSLDRGREEKLFF.

The rearrangement links TRBV7-6 to TRBJ1-1; D is perhaps TRBD1 (5 bases). This CDR3 contains 18 residues. Germline CDR1 SGHVS, CDR2 FNYEAQ. Trimming removed 1 base at V and 4 bases at J, with 22 bases between. The CDR3 is CASSLVAAADSGGTEAFF. The CDR3 nucleotides read TGTGCCAGCAGCTTAGTGGCGGCCGCCGACAGCGGAGGCACTGAAGCTTTCTTT.

This chain connects TRBV30 to TRBJ2-3; D may be TRBD1 (6 bases). Looked up from germline, CDR1 is GTSNPN and CDR2 is SVGIG (reference sequence). This CDR3 comprises 16 residues. Deletions cut 3 bases from V and 2 bases from J, with 18 bases between. DNA of the CDR3: TGTGCCTGGAGATCGTATGGACAGCCTATCACAGATACGCAGTATTTT. Translated, it gives CAWRSYGQPITDTQYF.

The rearrangement uses TRBV7-9 and TRBJ1-2; D is unresolved. The V end lost 5 bases, the J end lost 4 bases, and 14 bases lay between the germline ends. Germline loops: CDR1 SEHNR, CDR2 FQNEAQ (reference sequence). The CDR3 has 14 residues. In nucleotides, the CDR3 is TGTGCCAGCAGCCGAGACCTGGATGGCTATGGCTACACCTTC. It is translated as CASSRDLDGYGYTF.

The chain uses TRBV9 and TRBJ1-1; perhaps TRBD1 as D (5 bases). Trimming took off 6 bases at V and 3 bases at J, with 15 bases between the two ends. Germline V CDR1 and CDR2: SGDLS, YYNGEE. The CDR3 loop spans 14 amino acids. The CDR3: CASNMGRRDTEAFF. The CDR3 bases are TGTGCCAGCAATATGGGGCGCCGGGACACTGAAGCTTTCTTT. The whole variable domain, remainder taken from reference TRBV9 and TRBJ1-1, is DSGVTQTPKHLITATGQRVTLRCSPRSGDLSVYWYQQSLDQGLQFLIQYYNGEERAKGNILERFSAQQFPDLHSELNLSSLELGDSALYFCASNMGRRDTEAFFGQGTRLTVV.

The table lists this clone with a few counts. The chain couples TRBV19 to TRBJ1-2; the D is unclear. Germline-derived CDR1 and CDR2 are LNHDA and SQIVND (reference sequence). The CDR3 is 18 amino acids. With 3 bases removed from V and 3 bases from J, the gap between germline ends came to 23 bases. CDR3 sequence: CASSIQIAIGRTDYGYTF. The CDR3 nucleotides are TGTGCCAGTAGTATTCAAATTGCTATAGGGAGGACTGACTATGGCTACACCTTC.

The chain recombines TRBV19 with TRBJ1-5; a possible D gene is TRBD1 (6 bases). CDR3 length: 15 residues. The germline V gene encodes CDR1 LNHDA and CDR2 SQIVND (reference sequence). Deletions cut 5 bases from V and 6 bases from J, with 17 bases between. The CDR3 sequence: CASSPGHPRGQPQHF. CDR3 coding DNA: TGTGCCAGTAGTCCGGGACACCCTCGGGGTCAGCCCCAGCATTTT. Full variable domain (missing parts from reference TRBV19 and TRBJ1-5): DGGITQSPKYLFRKEGQNVTLSCEQNLNHDAMYWYRQDPGQGLRLIYYSQIVNDFQKGDIAEGYSVSREKKESFPLTVTSAQKNPTAFYLCASSPGHPRGQPQHFGDGTRLSIL.

The V call is TRBV19, the J call TRBJ1-6; the D gene is possibly TRBD1 (5 bases). Germline CDR1 and CDR2: LNHDA and SQIVND (reference sequence). Between the trimmed V and J ends, which lost 7 bases and 4 bases, there was a span of 17 bases. The CDR3 length is 16 residues. CDR3 loop: CASTESRDLYNSPLHF. DNA for the CDR3: TGTGCCAGTACCGAGAGTCGGGACCTATATAATTCACCCCTCCACTTT.

This chain connects TRBV5-1 to TRBJ2-7; perhaps D is TRBD1 or TRBD2 (7 bases each). Trimming took 4 bases from V and 1 from J, leaving 18 bases between them. Germline lookup yields CDR1 SGHRS and CDR2 YFSETQ. The CDR3 covers 16 residues. This CDR3 reads CASSARGRGRSYEQYF. CDR3 bases: TGCGCCAGCAGCGCCCGGGGGAGGGGGCGTTCCTACGAGCAGTACTTC.

The gene calls are TRBV7-2 and TRBJ2-5; 13 bases are a match to TRBD2. V shed 4 bases and J 5 bases; nucleotides not matched to a gene: 7. Germline CDR1 SGHTA, CDR2 FQGNSA. CDR3 size: 16 residues. DNA for the CDR3: TGTGCCAGCAGCTCCCTGACTAGCGGGAGGAGGGAGACCCAGTACTTC. It translates to CASSSLTSGRRETQYF.

This clone was counted only a few times. V is TRBV6-5 and J is TRBJ1-1; no firm D call. The CDR3 is 12 amino acids. The V and J ends lost 6 bases and 10 bases respectively, with 15 bases between them. Germline values: CDR1 MNHEY, CDR2 SVGAGI. The CDR3 bases are TGTGCCAGCAGGATGGCAGGCCGGCTAGCTTTCTTT. Translation: CASRMAGRLAFF.

The chain links TRBV6-5 to TRBJ2-6, with no clear D. Germline lookup yields CDR1 MNHEY and CDR2 SVGAGI. V was clipped by 7 bases and J by 2 bases, with 6 bases between them. The CDR3 contains 13 residues. CDR3 nucleotide sequence: TGTGCCAGCATAGGGCCTGGGGCCAACGTCCTGACTTTC. It is translated as CASIGPGANVLTF.

V and J are TRBV2 and TRBJ1-2, with D unresolved. The CDR3 is 11 amino acids. Trimming shortened V by 7 bases and J by 8 bases, and 11 bases separated the two germline ends. The germline CDR1 and CDR2 sequences are SNHLY and FYNNEI. For the CDR3, the DNA is TGTGCCAGCAACGTTTTGGCGGGCTACACCTTC. It translates to CASNVLAGYTF.

The V and J genes are TRBV27 and TRBJ2-7; TRBD2 matches 9 bases. This CDR3 spans 16 amino acids. The trim removed 6 bases at V and 1 base at J, leaving 10 bases unmatched. Germline CDR1 is MNHEY and CDR2 is SMNVEV (reference sequence). CDR3 sequence reads: CASSSLGSGGSYEQYF. CDR3 DNA: TGTGCCAGCAGCTCCCTTGGTAGCGGGGGTTCCTACGAGCAGTACTTC.

This chain links TRBV9 with TRBJ1-1, with D unclear. The V and J ends lost 0 bases and 4 bases respectively, with 10 bases between them. Looked up from germline, CDR1 is SGDLS and CDR2 is YYNGEE. The CDR3 contains 14 residues. CDR3 sequence (DNA): TGTGCCAGCAGCGTAGACAAGGCGTCCACTGAAGCTTTCTTT. Its translation: CASSVDKASTEAFF.

V and J are TRBV7-9 and TRBJ1-1; D is uncertain. Germline CDR1 is SEHNR and CDR2 is FQNEAQ (reference sequence). The CDR3 contains 14 residues. The V and J ends lost 1 base and 4 bases respectively, with 10 bases between them. The CDR3 coding sequence is TGTGCCAGCAGCTTAGATGGGTTGAGCACTGAAGCTTTCTTT. Encoded protein: CASSLDGLSTEAFF. The full variable domain, in which reference TRBV7-9 and TRBJ1-1 provide the parts outside the CDR3, is DTGVSQNPRHKITKRGQNVTFRCDPISEHNRLYWYRQTLGQGPEFLTYFQNEAQLEKSRLLSDRFSAERPKGSFSTLEIQRTEQGDSAMYLCASSLDGLSTEAFFGQGTRLTVV.

This chain links TRBV19 with TRBJ2-1; 14 bases line up with TRBD2. With 7 bases clipped from V and 7 bases from J, the junction kept 12 bases outside the gene matches. CDR3 length: 17 amino acids. Germline-derived CDR1 and CDR2 are LNHDA and SQIVND (reference sequence). The CDR3 spells CASTPFRGLAGDNEQFF. Here the CDR3 DNA reads TGTGCCAGTACTCCCTTCCGGGGACTAGCGGGGGATAATGAGCAGTTCTTC. The whole variable domain, remainder taken from reference TRBV19 and TRBJ2-1, is DGGITQSPKYLFRKEGQNVTLSCEQNLNHDAMYWYRQDPGQGLRLIYYSQIVNDFQKGDIAEGYSVSREKKESFPLTVTSAQKNPTAFYLCASTPFRGLAGDNEQFFGPGTRLTVL.

This chain joins TRBV30 and TRBJ1-2; D is unresolved. The CDR3 covers 11 residues. Germline assignment: CDR1 GTSNPN and CDR2 SVGIG (reference sequence). Trimming left V 0 bases short and J 7 bases short, with 6 bases between. This chain's CDR3 is CAWSVGGGYTF. The DNA of the CDR3 is TGTGCCTGGAGTGTTGGAGGTGGCTACACCTTC. Drawing the rest from reference TRBV30 and TRBJ1-2, the complete variable domain is SQTIHQWPATLVQPVGSPLSLECTVEGTSNPNLYWYRQAAGRGLQLLFYSVGIGQISSEVPQNLSASRPQDRQFILSSKKLLLSDSGFYLCAWSVGGGYTFGSGTRLTVV.

In its sample, this clone is medium-sized. The gene calls are TRBV25-1 and TRBJ2-3; D is unresolved. With 7 bases removed from V and 3 bases from J, the gap between germline ends came to 11 bases. The length of the CDR3 is 13 residues. Germline-derived CDR1 and CDR2 are MGHDK and SYGVNS. CDR3 bases: TGTGCCAGCACCAAATTGGGAACAGATACGCAGTATTTT. Residues: CASTKLGTDTQYF.

The chain carries TRBV4-1 and TRBJ1-2; 7 bases agree with TRBD1. The CDR3 runs 13 residues. CDR1 and CDR2 (germline): MGHRA, YSYEKL. The J segment lost 8 bases and the V segment lost 3 bases, leaving 6 bases of the junction unmatched. The CDR3 loop reads CASSQGPRGGYTF. The CDR3 region has the DNA TGCGCCAGCAGCCAGGGACCCAGGGGGGGCTACACCTTC.

This clone was detected a few times. This sequence joins TRBV2 and TRBJ2-1; a possible D gene is TRBD1 (5 bases). Germline V gives CDR1 SNHLY, CDR2 FYNNEI. The CDR3 has 14 residues. V was clipped by 4 bases and J by 4 bases, with 11 bases between them. CDR3 loop: CASSASRQYNEQFF. The CDR3 coding sequence is TGTGCCAGCAGTGCGAGTAGACAGTACAATGAGCAGTTCTTC.

This chain uses TRBV30 with TRBJ1-4, with 7 bases fitting TRBD1. The CDR3 consists of 15 residues. From germline, CDR1 is GTSNPN and CDR2 SVGIG (reference sequence). V shed 0 bases and J 3 bases; nucleotides not matched to a gene: 4. In DNA, the CDR3 is TGTGCCTGGAGTGTACACAGGGGACCTAATGAAAAACTGTTTTTT. This gives the protein CAWSVHRGPNEKLFF.

CDR3 residues: CASSERGGSEYEQYF. Written as DNA, the CDR3 is TGTGCCAGCAGTGAAAGGGGCGGGAGCGAGTACGAGCAGTACTTC. The V and J genes are TRBV6-1 and TRBJ2-7; 7 bases match TRBD2. The CDR3 sequence is 15 residues long. CDR1 and CDR2 from the germline V gene are MNHNS and SASEGT. The ends lost 2 bases at V and 4 bases at J; junction bases unmatched: 8.

This CDR3 is CATQRDRSYEQYF. DNA of the CDR3: TGTGCCACCCAGAGGGACAGATCCTACGAGCAGTACTTC. The V and J genes are TRBV19 and TRBJ2-7, with 7 bases that match TRBD1. CDR1 and CDR2 from the germline V gene are LNHDA and SQIVND (reference sequence). The length of the CDR3 is 13 residues. The trim removed 10 bases at V and 1 base at J, leaving 7 bases unmatched.

This sequence joins TRBV18 and TRBJ1-4; TRBD1 might be the D (6 bases). This CDR3 has 14 residues. Germline CDR1 KGHSH, CDR2 LQKENI. The V and J ends lost 2 bases and 5 bases respectively, with 9 bases between them. CDR3 coding DNA: TGTGCCAGCTCACCAGGGACACCGAATGAAAAACTGTTTTTT. Translating gives CASSPGTPNEKLFF.

As DNA, the CDR3 is TGTGCCAGCATCGGGACAGGGACTGAAGCTTTCTTT. Its protein product is CASIGTGTEAFF. This chain uses TRBV6-5 with TRBJ1-1; 9 positions match TRBD1. From germline, CDR1 is MNHEY and CDR2 SVGAGI. Trimming at V came to 7 bases and at J to 5 bases, leaving 2 bases not matched to a gene. This CDR3 comprises 12 residues.